Sequencing of this TCR beta chain was carried out in a study of a mutant IDH1 vaccine in newly diagnosed glioma. Study background: Those enrolled had earlier been treated with radiotherapy, temozolomide, or both, mostly both. V12 fell at week 35 and V13, the study end, at week 47.

Trimming cost V 2 bases and J 6 bases, with 10 bases left between them. Germline V gene sequence: CDR1 SNHLY, CDR2 FYNNEI. CDR3 length: 13 amino acids. A note on this clone: Its antigen is not known.

TCRdb's table, derived via immunoSEQ multiplex PCR, lists solely in-frame clones and lacks some. The data show around 30,000 clones, roughly 89% seen once. Time point: week 47, end of study. Every single dose of the vaccine, 300 ug of mutant IDH1 20-mer peptide, came with topical imiquimod. The starting material was PBMCs, obtained from a glioma patient whose treatment included an IDH1 peptide vaccine. The TCR originated in a woman aged 25-40 years with glioma. The rearrangement uses TRBV2 and TRBJ1-1; D uncertain. This CDR3 is CASSEFETSEAFF. The CDR3, as DNA: TGTGCCAGCAGTGAATTTGAAACGTCTGAAGCTTTCTTT.